In this sample, the clone carrying this TCR beta chain turned up many times. The source of the sample is a study of prognosis after radiotherapy for stage I lung cancer. The overall study: Each non-small cell lung cancer patient was deemed medically inoperable.

Germline V gene sequence: CDR1 SNHLY, CDR2 FYNNEI. The CDR3 consists of 14 residues. Trimming took 7 bases from V and 6 from J; bases not matched to a gene: 9. Amplification of the TCR beta CDR3 (from genomic DNA) was done by two-round multiplex PCR. Primers specific to each TRBV and TRBJ gene were used in first-round PCR. TCRdb re-derived calls from the multiplex PCR reads in MiXCR, one entry per CDR3 protein. The data contain around 20,000 distinct CDR3 sequences, approximately 40% of them singletons. The source was PBMCs, collected before or after stereotactic body radiation therapy (not recorded which). The rearrangement links TRBV2 to TRBJ1-5, with 7 bases fitting TRBD1. The clonotype originates from a donor of 50 years or more with non-small cell lung cancer. CDR3 region: CASIQTGEGQPQHF. In nucleotides, the CDR3 is TGTGCCAGCATCCAAACAGGGGAGGGTCAGCCCCAGCATTTT.